Below, 21 T cell receptor beta chains from the same sample are listed, as sequenced in a study of cytomegalovirus exposure and HLA in healthy donors. Sequencing was performed with immunoSEQ multiplex PCR; in TCRdb, only in-frame clones are kept and a portion is missing. The profile shows around 58,000 clones, approximately 90% of them singletons. The sample consisted of PBMCs. These receptors all come from a woman aged 18-29 years in good health and CMV-seronegative.

CDR3 bases: TGTGCCAGCAGTCCGCTAACCTACGAGCAGTACTTC. It codes for CASSPLTYEQYF. The chain links TRBV28 to TRBJ2-7; unclear D gene. Trimming took 5 bases from V and 2 from J, leaving 7 bases between them. CDR1 is MDHEN and CDR2 is SYDVKM in the germline V gene. There are 12 residues in the CDR3. Full variable domain (missing parts from reference TRBV28 and TRBJ2-7): DVKVTQSSRYLVKRTGEKVFLECVQDMDHENMFWYRQDPGLGLRLIYFSYDVKMKEKGDIPEGYSVSREKKERFSLILESASTNQTSMYLCASSPLTYEQYFGPGTRLTVT.

This clone was counted once. The rearrangement links TRBV30 to TRBJ1-5; D uncertain. The CDR3 totals 13 residues. The V end lost 5 bases, the J end lost 3 bases, and 11 bases lay between the germline ends. Germline V gene sequence: CDR1 GTSNPN, CDR2 SVGIG (reference sequence). The CDR3 DNA reads as TGTGCCTGGGATGGAGGTCACAATCAGCCCCAGCATTTT. Its protein product is CAWDGGHNQPQHF.

The chain recombines TRBV4-1 with TRBJ2-5; D unresolved. Trimming cost V 4 bases and J 2 bases, with 8 bases left between them. This CDR3 is built from 13 residues. Germline V lookup: CDR1 MGHRA, CDR2 YSYEKL. Here the CDR3 reads CASSRRIQETQYF. The CDR3 nucleotides are TGCGCCAGCAGCCGGCGGATTCAAGAGACCCAGTACTTC.

This clone was seen once. The J gene is TRBJ2-7, the V gene TRBV28; D gene ambiguous. Germline lookup yields CDR1 MDHEN and CDR2 SYDVKM. Trimming left V 2 bases short and J 3 bases short, with 8 bases between. The CDR3 contains 13 residues. The CDR3 DNA follows: TGTGCCAGCAGTTTACAACTCCACTACGAGCAGTACTTC. Its translation: CASSLQLHYEQYF.

This chain links TRBV2 with TRBJ2-1; D might be TRBD1 (5 bases). In germline, CDR1 is SNHLY, CDR2 FYNNEI. This CDR3 comprises 14 residues. Trimming took off 5 bases at V and 2 bases at J, with 10 bases between the two ends. CDR3 sequence reads: CASSLQGPYNEQFF. Written as DNA, the CDR3 is TGTGCCAGCAGTCTGCAGGGCCCCTACAATGAGCAGTTCTTC.

The rearrangement joins TRBV7-3 to TRBJ1-2; the D gene is possibly TRBD1 (6 bases). Germline V gives CDR1 SGHTA, CDR2 FQGTGA. V was trimmed by 1 base and J by 8 bases, leaving 14 bases between them. CDR3 length: 14 residues. CDR3 in amino acids: CASSLRPRGGGYTF. The CDR3 nucleotides read TGTGCCAGCAGCTTAAGGCCCCGGGGGGGCGGCTACACCTTC.

The chain uses TRBV18 and TRBJ2-1; 8 bases align to TRBD2. The CDR3 is 14 residues long. Germline V gives CDR1 KGHSH, CDR2 LQKENI. Germline trimming cut 3 bases from V and 3 bases from J; bases unmatched to any gene: 1. DNA of the CDR3: TGTGCCAGCTCACCGGGACTAGTCTACAATGAGCAGTTCTTC. Amino acid sequence: CASSPGLVYNEQFF.

The chain links TRBV7-2 to TRBJ2-4, with TRBD2 matching over 9 bases. Germline CDR1 reads SGHTA; CDR2 reads FQGNSA. With V trimmed by 5 bases and J by 6 bases, 2 bases remained unmatched. The CDR3 totals 13 residues. In DNA form, the CDR3 reads TGTGCCAGCAGCGGTAGCGGGGGAAACATTCAGTACTTC. Protein sequence: CASSGSGGNIQYF.

The CDR3 bases are TGTGCCAGCAGCTCCCGACATACAGATACGCAGTATTTT. It is translated as CASSSRHTDTQYF. This chain uses TRBV7-2 with TRBJ2-3; D is ambiguous. The CDR3 spans 13 residues. Germline-derived CDR1 and CDR2 are SGHTA and FQGNSA. The V and J ends lost 4 bases and 3 bases respectively, with 8 bases between them.

The chain joins TRBV28 to TRBJ1-4; D may be TRBD1 (5 bases). Trimming cost V 7 bases and J 8 bases, with 20 bases left between them. Per germline, CDR1 MDHEN and CDR2 SYDVKM. There are 15 residues in the CDR3. CDR3 protein: CASTPSRQGGEKLFF. CDR3 nucleotides: TGTGCCAGCACCCCCAGTCGGCAGGGAGGGGAAAAACTGTTTTTT.

This rearrangement joins TRBV5-1 to TRBJ2-7, with D possibly TRBD1 on 6 matching bases. Germline assignment: CDR1 SGHRS and CDR2 YFSETQ. This CDR3 has 15 amino acids. Deletions cut 4 bases from V and 5 bases from J, with 19 bases between. CDR3 bases: TGCGCCAGCAGCACAGGGTTGCTGGGGTACCACGAGCAGTACTTC. Translation: CASSTGLLGYHEQYF.

V gene TRBV5-4 combines with J gene TRBJ1-1; the D gene is possibly TRBD1 (5 bases). Trimming removed 5 bases from V and 5 bases from J, with 19 bases in between. CDR3 length equals 15 residues. Per germline, CDR1 SGHNT and CDR2 YYREEE (reference sequence). The CDR3 DNA sequence: TGTGCCAGCAGATTGTACGGGGGGGGAGGTACTGAAGCTTTCTTT. Its translation: CASRLYGGGGTEAFF. Using reference TRBV5-4 and TRBJ1-1 for the parts outside the CDR3, the full variable domain is ETGVTQSPTHLIKTRGQQVTLRCSSQSGHNTVSWYQQALGQGPQFIFQYYREEENGRGNFPPRFSGLQFPNYSSELNVNALELDDSALYLCASRLYGGGGTEAFFGQGTRLTVV.

The chain employs TRBV5-1 and TRBJ1-2, with 7 bases identical to TRBD1. Germline CDR1 is SGHRS and CDR2 is YFSETQ. The CDR3 runs 14 residues. After removal of 1 base from V and 2 bases from J, the junction contained 2 bases not matched to a gene. The CDR3 protein is CASSLLQGNYGYTF. CDR3 coding DNA: TGCGCCAGCAGCTTGCTACAGGGGAACTATGGCTACACCTTC. Full variable domain (rest looked up from reference TRBV5-1 and TRBJ1-2): KAGVTQTPRYLIKTRGQQVTLSCSPISGHRSVSWYQQTPGQGLQFLFEYFSETQRNKGNFPGRFSGRQFSNSRSEMNVSTLELGDSALYLCASSLLQGNYGYTFGSGTRLTVV.

The chain is built from TRBV5-1 and TRBJ2-2; 8 bases line up with TRBD1. Germline V CDR1 and CDR2: SGHRS, YFSETQ. Trimming removed 3 bases from V and 5 bases from J; junction bases left unmatched: 18. CDR3 length: 19 amino acids. The CDR3 reads CASSWGQGQGASLTGELFF. The CDR3 DNA reads as TGCGCCAGCAGCTGGGGGCAGGGCCAGGGGGCCAGTCTAACCGGGGAGCTGTTTTTT.

This clone was counted a single time. The rearrangement joins TRBV28 to TRBJ1-4; TRBD1 matches at 8 bases. The length of the CDR3 is 14 residues. Germline CDR1 and CDR2: MDHEN and SYDVKM. J lost 8 bases, V lost 4 bases, and 6 bases had no gene match. This CDR3 reads CASSSSGGREKLFF. CDR3 DNA: TGTGCCAGCAGTTCGTCAGGGGGCCGGGAAAAACTGTTTTTT.

The V and J genes are TRBV7-6 and TRBJ2-7, with D possibly matching TRBD1 (6 bases). The CDR3 has 15 amino acids. Deletions cut 0 bases from V and 3 bases from J, with 12 bases between. CDR1 and CDR2 from the germline V gene are SGHVS and FNYEAQ. For the CDR3, the DNA is TGTGCCAGCAGCTTAGCGGGGGCGCCTCTCTACGAGCAGTACTTC. Protein: CASSLAGAPLYEQYF.

This clone has a single count. V gene TRBV7-3 combines with J gene TRBJ1-1, with D possibly being TRBD1 (5 bases). The CDR3 is made up of 15 amino acids. V was pared by 6 bases and J by 3 bases, with 17 bases between. Germline V lookup: CDR1 SGHTA, CDR2 FQGTGA. As DNA, the CDR3 is TGTGCCAGCAGGCGCAGTTCCGGGGGATACACTGAAGCTTTCTTT. It is translated as CASRRSSGGYTEAFF.

The V gene is TRBV5-1, the J gene TRBJ2-7; TRBD2 matches 7 bases. Germline trimming cut 0 bases from V and 0 bases from J; bases unmatched to any gene: 6. Germline assignment: CDR1 SGHRS and CDR2 YFSETQ. The CDR3 runs 16 residues. CDR3 nucleotides: TGCGCCAGCAGCTTGGTTCCCCTAGCGGACTCCTACGAGCAGTACTTC. It yields the protein CASSLVPLADSYEQYF.

The chain has TRBV27 and TRBJ1-1, with TRBD1 matching 11 bases. V trimming: 5 bases; J trimming: 1 base; junction bases outside the gene matches: 12. The V gene's germline CDR1 is MNHEY and CDR2 SMNVEV (reference sequence). The CDR3 sequence is 18 residues long. The CDR3 bases are TGTGCCAGCAGTGCCCGGGCTGGGACAGGGGGAAGGAACACTGAAGCTTTCTTT. Its protein is CASSARAGTGGRNTEAFF.

V and J are TRBV29-1 and TRBJ1-1; D may be TRBD1 (5 bases). The ends were cut back, 7 bases at V and 5 bases at J, with 20 bases in the middle. The CDR3 runs 14 residues. Germline V gene lookup returns CDR1 SQVTM and CDR2 ANQGSEA. The CDR3 protein is CSATPGSRRTEAFF. In nucleotides, the CDR3 is TGCAGCGCCACCCCAGGGTCCAGAAGAACTGAAGCTTTCTTT.

The rearrangement uses TRBV7-3 and TRBJ2-3; D call uncertain. V lost 6 bases and J 3 bases, leaving 4 bases between the germline ends. The germline V gene encodes CDR1 SGHTA and CDR2 FQGTGA. The length of the CDR3 is 11 residues. The chain's CDR3 is CASSNTDTQYF. The CDR3 nucleotides are TGTGCCAGCAGTAATACAGATACGCAGTATTTT. Filled out from reference TRBV7-3 and TRBJ2-3, the complete variable domain reads GAGVSQTPSNKVTEKGKYVELRCDPISGHTALYWYRQSLGQGPEFLIYFQGTGAADDSGLPNDRFFAVRPEGSVSTLKIQRTERGDSAVYLCASSNTDTQYFGPGTRLTVL.